This entry lists 27 T cell receptor beta chains sequenced from one sample in a study of control samples from healthy donors and cancer patients. This table comes from immunoSEQ multiplex PCR, and its TCRdb copy is limited to in-frame clones, with some not included. Altogether about 160,000 clones are present, roughly 90% being singletons, with the ten largest covering 12%. The sequencing sample was made of blood. These receptors all stem from a young man in good health.

The chain recombines TRBV5-6 with TRBJ2-1; 9 bases agree with TRBD2. V lost 4 bases, J lost 8 bases, and 4 bases stayed unmatched. CDR1 and CDR2 (germline): SGHDT, YYEEEE. The CDR3 has 13 residues. The CDR3 nucleotides read TGTGCCAGCAGCACCGGGACTAGCTATGAGCAGTTCTTC. Amino acid sequence: CASSTGTSYEQFF.

The table lists this clone with a few counts. The CDR3 bases are TGTGCCAGCAGTGCCCCCGGGACAGGGGGAGAAGATACGCAGTATTTT. This gives the protein CASSAPGTGGEDTQYF. The chain uses TRBV2 and TRBJ2-3; the match to TRBD1 covers 11 bases. Germline lookup yields CDR1 SNHLY and CDR2 FYNNEI. After removal of 4 bases from V and 5 bases from J, the junction contained 8 bases not matched to a gene. The CDR3 has 16 residues.

The chain combines TRBV9 with TRBJ2-1; D assignment may be TRBD1 or TRBD2 (6 bases each). Trimming removed 7 bases at V and 6 bases at J, with 14 bases between. This CDR3 has 13 amino acids. From germline, CDR1 is SGDLS and CDR2 YYNGEE. The CDR3 sequence: CASGGPLPNEQFF. CDR3 nucleotide sequence: TGTGCCAGCGGGGGGCCCCTTCCCAATGAGCAGTTCTTC.

The V gene is TRBV28, the J gene TRBJ1-5; no definite D call. The germline gives CDR1 MDHEN, CDR2 SYDVKM. The CDR3 has 12 amino acids. Trimming removed 6 bases from V and 10 bases from J, with 13 bases in between. DNA of the CDR3: TGTGCCAGCAGCTTCCCGGGAGGTCCCCAGCATTTT. Its translation: CASSFPGGPQHF.

The chain carries TRBV19 and TRBJ1-2; D is unresolved. CDR1 and CDR2 from the germline V gene are LNHDA and SQIVND (reference sequence). This CDR3 comprises 13 residues. V dropped 5 bases and J dropped 5 bases, with 12 bases sitting between them. CDR3 region: CASSFPGSYGYTF. In DNA form, the CDR3 reads TGTGCCAGTAGTTTCCCAGGCAGTTATGGCTACACCTTC.

The chain carries TRBV2 and TRBJ1-5, with D hard to call. Germline lookup yields CDR1 SNHLY and CDR2 FYNNEI. There are 15 residues in the CDR3. V was clipped by 1 base and J by 6 bases, with 13 bases between them. CDR3: CASSEGQISSQPQHF. The CDR3 nucleotides read TGTGCCAGCAGTGAAGGGCAGATCTCGTCTCAGCCCCAGCATTTT.

This sequence joins TRBV7-6 and TRBJ2-3, with D possibly being TRBD2 (5 bases). Germline loops: CDR1 SGHVS, CDR2 FNYEAQ. V lost 3 bases, J lost 0 bases, and 13 bases lay in between. This CDR3 spans 16 amino acids. CDR3 sequence (DNA): TGTGCCAGCAGCTTGGGTGCTAGCCTTAGCACAGATACGCAGTATTTT. Encoded protein: CASSLGASLSTDTQYF. Full variable domain (missing parts from reference TRBV7-6 and TRBJ2-3): GAGVSQSPRYKVTKRGQDVALRCDPISGHVSLYWYRQALGQGPEFLTYFNYEAQQDKSGLPNDRFSAERPEGSISTLTIQRTEQRDSAMYRCASSLGASLSTDTQYFGPGTRLTVL.

V usage is TRBV3-1 (or the pseudogene TRBV3-2) and J usage is TRBJ2-2; D may be TRBD2 (5 bases). The V and J ends lost 6 bases and 4 bases respectively, with 12 bases between them. This CDR3 contains 14 residues. The germline CDR1 and CDR2 sequences are LGHDT and YNNKEL (reference sequence). The CDR3 DNA reads as TGTGCCAGCAGTTTTGGACTCCCCACCGGGGAGCTGTTTTTT. It is translated as CASSFGLPTGELFF.

This clone was observed a single time. V and J are TRBV28 and TRBJ1-5; weak D call: TRBD1 (5 bases). Trimming shortened V by 4 bases and J by 6 bases, and 7 bases separated the two germline ends. The CDR3 runs 12 residues. Per the germline V gene, CDR1 is MDHEN and CDR2 is SYDVKM. CDR3 region: CASSSGRQPQHF. DNA of the CDR3: TGTGCCAGCAGTTCAGGGCGTCAGCCCCAGCATTTT. The full variable domain, completed using reference TRBV28 and TRBJ1-5, is DVKVTQSSRYLVKRTGEKVFLECVQDMDHENMFWYRQDPGLGLRLIYFSYDVKMKEKGDIPEGYSVSREKKERFSLILESASTNQTSMYLCASSSGRQPQHFGDGTRLSIL.

The chain uses TRBV9 and TRBJ1-1, with D unclear. This CDR3 has 14 amino acids. Trimming took off 4 bases at V and 1 base at J, with 11 bases between the two ends. Germline V lookup: CDR1 SGDLS, CDR2 YYNGEE. CDR3 amino acids: CASSYRPTNTEAFF. As DNA, the CDR3 is TGTGCCAGCAGCTACCGTCCAACGAACACTGAAGCTTTCTTT. Filled out from reference TRBV9 and TRBJ1-1, the complete variable domain reads DSGVTQTPKHLITATGQRVTLRCSPRSGDLSVYWYQQSLDQGLQFLIQYYNGEERAKGNILERFSAQQFPDLHSELNLSSLELGDSALYFCASSYRPTNTEAFFGQGTRLTVV.

The rearrangement uses TRBV10-3 and TRBJ2-7; D ambiguous. Trimming cost V 7 bases and J 2 bases, with 15 bases left between them. This CDR3 region has 14 residues. Germline CDR1 and CDR2: ENHRY and SYGVKD. The CDR3 sequence: CAITSDEAPYEQYF. The CDR3 DNA reads as TGTGCCATCACATCGGACGAAGCTCCCTACGAGCAGTACTTC.

The CDR3: CASITDSLNTEAFF. The CDR3 region has the DNA TGTGCCAGCATCACGGACAGCTTGAACACTGAAGCTTTCTTT. The chain combines TRBV2 with TRBJ1-1, with D perhaps matching TRBD1 (6 bases). Germline V gives CDR1 SNHLY, CDR2 FYNNEI. CDR3 size: 14 residues. V lost 7 bases to trimming and J lost 0 bases, with 12 bases between them.

This sequence joins TRBV28 and TRBJ1-4; 7 bases match TRBD1. The CDR3 loop spans 14 amino acids. Germline-derived CDR1 and CDR2 are MDHEN and SYDVKM. Trimming removed 6 bases from V and 5 bases from J; junction bases left unmatched: 6. The CDR3 spells CASRIQGGNEKLFF. The CDR3 coding sequence is TGTGCCAGCAGGATCCAGGGGGGGAATGAAAAACTGTTTTTT.

The J gene is TRBJ2-7, the V gene TRBV7-9; the D is unclear. CDR3 length: 13 residues. V shed 5 bases and J shed 5 bases, with 13 bases lying between them. CDR1 and CDR2 from the germline V gene are SEHNR and FQNEAQ (reference sequence). The CDR3 sequence is CASSPVMVHEQYF. The CDR3 DNA follows: TGTGCCAGCAGCCCAGTTATGGTCCACGAGCAGTACTTC.

The chain uses TRBV4-1 and TRBJ1-1, with 8 bases that match TRBD1. Trimming removed 5 bases from V and 5 bases from J; junction bases left unmatched: 10. This CDR3 contains 15 residues. From germline, CDR1 is MGHRA and CDR2 YSYEKL. The CDR3 DNA reads as TGCGCCAGCAGCGGCAGCGGGACAGGCCGGACTGAAGCTTTCTTT. Amino acid sequence: CASSGSGTGRTEAFF.

This sequence joins TRBV6-2 or TRBV6-3 and TRBJ2-3; unclear D gene. V lost 6 bases and J lost 9, with 19 bases in between. Germline V gene data show CDR1 as MNHEY and CDR2 as SVGEGT. The CDR3 extends over 14 amino acids. CDR3 protein: CASSPDPYGVTQYF. Written as DNA, the CDR3 is TGTGCCAGCAGCCCGGACCCCTATGGAGTCACGCAGTATTTT.

The chain uses TRBV19 and TRBJ1-4; D might be TRBD1 (6 bases). V was cut by 6 bases and J by 6 bases, with 14 bases left in between. CDR3 size: 14 residues. Germline V lookup: CDR1 LNHDA, CDR2 SQIVND (reference sequence). The CDR3 spells CASRAWGLDEKLFF. DNA for the CDR3: TGTGCCAGTAGAGCATGGGGGCTAGATGAAAAACTGTTTTTT.

The chain joins TRBV11-2 to TRBJ1-1; D remains ambiguous. Trimming took 0 bases from V and 0 from J, leaving 8 bases between them. Germline V gene sequence: CDR1 SGHAT, CDR2 FQNNGV. There are 15 residues in the CDR3. The CDR3 region is CASSLDSLMNTEAFF. The CDR3 bases are TGTGCCAGCAGCTTAGACAGTTTAATGAACACTGAAGCTTTCTTT.

The chain has TRBV5-1 and TRBJ2-3; D uncertain. With 2 bases removed from V and 4 bases from J, the gap between germline ends came to 8 bases. The germline gives CDR1 SGHRS, CDR2 YFSETQ. This CDR3 comprises 13 residues. CDR3 bases: TGCGCCAGCAGCTTACAAGTCGCAGATACGCAGTATTTT. It is translated as CASSLQVADTQYF.

This chain uses TRBV20-1 with TRBJ1-2; D not resolved. In germline, CDR1 is DFQATT, CDR2 SNEGSKA (reference sequence). V was clipped by 3 bases and J by 0 bases, with 8 bases between them. CDR3 length: 13 amino acids. This CDR3 is CSASGGTNYGYTF. The CDR3 DNA reads as TGCAGTGCTAGTGGAGGCACTAACTATGGCTACACCTTC.

This clone has more than one count but fewer than ten. The chain recombines TRBV11-3 with TRBJ2-3; D remains unclear. The germline V and J ends were trimmed by 6 bases and 9 bases, with 13 bases remaining between them. This CDR3 contains 12 residues. The germline V gene has CDR1 SGHNT and CDR2 YENEEA. CDR3 DNA sequence: TGTGCCAGCAGTCATACGACCAGCACGCAGTATTTT. Protein: CASSHTTSTQYF. Filled out from reference TRBV11-3 and TRBJ2-3, the complete variable domain reads EAGVVQSPRYKIIEKKQPVAFWCNPISGHNTLYWYLQNLGQGPELLIRYENEEAVDDSQLPKDRFSAERLKGVDSTLKIQPAELGDSAVYLCASSHTTSTQYFGPGTRLTVL.

The gene calls are TRBV9 and TRBJ2-3, with D hard to call. This CDR3 contains 14 residues. Germline-derived CDR1 and CDR2 are SGDLS and YYNGEE. Trimming stripped 2 bases from V and 3 bases from J, with 10 bases between. The CDR3 sequence: CASSVGRRTDTQYF. DNA of the CDR3: TGTGCCAGCAGCGTCGGACGGCGAACAGATACGCAGTATTTT.

V is TRBV7-9 and J is TRBJ1-2; D is unclear. Germline V gene sequence: CDR1 SEHNR, CDR2 FQNEAQ (reference sequence). Trimming took off 2 bases at V and 8 bases at J, with 12 bases between the two ends. This CDR3 is built from 13 residues. The CDR3: CASSLTLIQGYTF. Written as DNA, the CDR3 is TGTGCCAGCAGCTTAACACTGATCCAGGGCTACACCTTC.

This chain uses TRBV7-2 with TRBJ2-7; tentatively, D is TRBD2 (6 bases). Trimming took 4 bases from V and 3 from J, leaving 19 bases between them. Germline CDR1 reads SGHTA; CDR2 reads FQGNSA. CDR3 length equals 16 residues. CDR3 nucleotide sequence: TGTGCCAGCAGCTCGCCCCGGGGTGGGGGGAACTACGAGCAGTACTTC. It specifies CASSSPRGGGNYEQYF.

V gene TRBV7-2 combines with J gene TRBJ2-2; D is possibly TRBD1 (5 bases). The CDR3 length is 15 residues. CDR1 and CDR2 (germline): SGHTA, FQGNSA. Between the trimmed V and J ends, which lost 3 bases and 8 bases, there was a span of 16 bases. The CDR3 region has the DNA TGTGCCAGCAGCTTCGCAGGCCCCAGGGAAGGGGAGCTGTTTTTT. Protein sequence: CASSFAGPREGELFF.

The chain is built from TRBV9 and TRBJ1-2; D ambiguous. The CDR3 extends over 15 amino acids. Germline lookup yields CDR1 SGDLS and CDR2 YYNGEE. V lost 4 bases to trimming and J lost 4 bases, with 17 bases between them. The CDR3 loop reads CASSPGRGRSYGYTF. CDR3 bases: TGTGCCAGCAGCCCTGGCCGTGGCAGGTCCTATGGCTACACCTTC. Looking up the rest from reference TRBV9 and TRBJ1-2 gives the full variable domain: DSGVTQTPKHLITATGQRVTLRCSPRSGDLSVYWYQQSLDQGLQFLIQYYNGEERAKGNILERFSAQQFPDLHSELNLSSLELGDSALYFCASSPGRGRSYGYTFGSGTRLTVV.

DNA for the CDR3: TGTGCCAGCAGTCTACAGGGGTTTCAGCCCCAGCATTTT. It is translated as CASSLQGFQPQHF. The V gene is TRBV12-3 or TRBV12-4, the J gene TRBJ1-5; TRBD1 agrees at 7 bases. CDR3 size: 13 residues. V lost 5 bases to trimming and J lost 6 bases; unmatched junction nucleotides: 4.